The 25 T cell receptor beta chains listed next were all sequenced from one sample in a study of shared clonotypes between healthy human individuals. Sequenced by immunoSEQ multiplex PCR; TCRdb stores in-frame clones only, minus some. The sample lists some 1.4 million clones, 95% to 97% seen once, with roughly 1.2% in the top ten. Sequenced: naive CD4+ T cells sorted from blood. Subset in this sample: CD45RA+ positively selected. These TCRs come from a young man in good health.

CDR3 coding DNA: TGTGCCATCAAGGATAGCGGGGGGACGAACACCGGGGAGCTGTTTTTT. It is translated as CAIKDSGGTNTGELFF. The chain couples TRBV10-3 to TRBJ2-2; 10 bases are a match to TRBD2. The J segment lost 0 bases and the V segment lost 7 bases, leaving 5 bases of the junction unmatched. Looked up from germline, CDR1 is ENHRY and CDR2 is SYGVKD. The CDR3 consists of 16 residues.

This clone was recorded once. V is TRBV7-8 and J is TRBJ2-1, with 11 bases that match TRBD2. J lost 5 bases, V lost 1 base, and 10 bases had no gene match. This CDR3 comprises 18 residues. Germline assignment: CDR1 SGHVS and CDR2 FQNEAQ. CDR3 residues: CASSLELLAGGGHNEQFF. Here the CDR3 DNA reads TGTGCCAGCAGCTTAGAGTTATTAGCGGGAGGGGGCCACAATGAGCAGTTCTTC.

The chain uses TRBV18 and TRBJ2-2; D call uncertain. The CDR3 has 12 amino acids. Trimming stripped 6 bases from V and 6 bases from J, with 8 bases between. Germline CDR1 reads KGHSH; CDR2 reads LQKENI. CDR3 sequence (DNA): TGTGCCAGCTCCTCCGACTCCGGGGAGCTGTTTTTT. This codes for CASSSDSGELFF.

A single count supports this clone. DNA of the CDR3: TGTGCCAGCAGCCTCCGCTTGGGAGGCACAGATACGCAGTATTTT. Translating gives CASSLRLGGTDTQYF. V and J are TRBV9 and TRBJ2-3, with D possibly matching TRBD2 (5 bases). Between the trimmed V and J ends, which lost 4 bases and 1 base, there was a span of 13 bases. Germline values: CDR1 SGDLS, CDR2 YYNGEE. The CDR3 contains 15 residues.

Written as DNA, the CDR3 is TGTGCCAGTAGTGCGACAGGAATACAGCATTTT. This sequence encodes CASSATGIQHF. The V call is TRBV19, the J call TRBJ1-5; D possibly corresponds to TRBD1 (6 bases). Germline V gives CDR1 LNHDA, CDR2 SQIVND (reference sequence). The CDR3 has 11 residues. The V gene lost 5 bases and the J gene lost 13 bases, with 12 bases spanning the gap.

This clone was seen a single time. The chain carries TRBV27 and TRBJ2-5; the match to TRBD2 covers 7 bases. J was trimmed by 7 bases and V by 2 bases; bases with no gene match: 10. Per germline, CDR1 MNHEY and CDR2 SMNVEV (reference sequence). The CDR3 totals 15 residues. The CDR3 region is CASSLLAGDRGTQYF. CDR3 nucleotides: TGTGCCAGCAGTTTACTGGCGGGAGATCGCGGGACCCAGTACTTC.

The CDR3 loop reads CASSVVRGRNTGELFF. In DNA form, the CDR3 reads TGTGCCAGCAGCGTAGTGCGGGGGCGGAACACCGGGGAGCTGTTTTTT. The chain uses TRBV9 and TRBJ2-2, with a possible D match to TRBD2 (7 bases). Deletions cut 0 bases from V and 1 base from J, with 10 bases between. CDR1 is SGDLS and CDR2 is YYNGEE in the germline V gene. This CDR3 is built from 16 residues.

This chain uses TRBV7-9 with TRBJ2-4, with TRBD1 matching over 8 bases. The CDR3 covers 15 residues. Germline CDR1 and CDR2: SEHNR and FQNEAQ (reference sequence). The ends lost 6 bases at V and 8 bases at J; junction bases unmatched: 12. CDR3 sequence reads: CASSSIRGLFDIQYF. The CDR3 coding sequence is TGTGCCAGCAGTTCAATCAGGGGGCTGTTCGACATTCAGTACTTC.

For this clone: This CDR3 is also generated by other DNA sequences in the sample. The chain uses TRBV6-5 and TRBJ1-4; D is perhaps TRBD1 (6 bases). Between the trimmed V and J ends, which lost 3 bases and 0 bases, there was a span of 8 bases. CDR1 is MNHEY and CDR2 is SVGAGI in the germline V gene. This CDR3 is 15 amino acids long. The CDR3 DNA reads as TGTGCCAGCAGTTATGGGGGCGCAACTAATGAAAAACTGTTTTTT. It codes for CASSYGGATNEKLFF.

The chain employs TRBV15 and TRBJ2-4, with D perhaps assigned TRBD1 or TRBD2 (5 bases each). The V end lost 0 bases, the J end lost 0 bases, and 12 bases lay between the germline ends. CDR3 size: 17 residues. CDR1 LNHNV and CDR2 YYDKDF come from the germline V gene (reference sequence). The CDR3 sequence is CATSRDLVGGAKNIQYF. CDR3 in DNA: TGTGCCACCAGCAGAGATCTCGTTGGGGGAGCCAAAAACATTCAGTACTTC.

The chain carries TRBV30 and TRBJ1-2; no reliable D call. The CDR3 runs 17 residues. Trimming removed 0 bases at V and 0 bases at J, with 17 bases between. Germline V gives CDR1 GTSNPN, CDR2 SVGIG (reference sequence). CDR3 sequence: CAWSVDPGSAPNYGYTF. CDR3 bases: TGTGCCTGGAGTGTAGACCCGGGGTCAGCTCCTAACTATGGCTACACCTTC.

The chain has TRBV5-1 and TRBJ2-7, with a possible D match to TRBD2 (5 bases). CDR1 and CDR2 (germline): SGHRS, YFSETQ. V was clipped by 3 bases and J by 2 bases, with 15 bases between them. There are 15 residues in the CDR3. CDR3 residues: CASSSRAESAYEQYF. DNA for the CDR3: TGCGCCAGCAGCTCACGAGCGGAAAGCGCCTACGAGCAGTACTTC.

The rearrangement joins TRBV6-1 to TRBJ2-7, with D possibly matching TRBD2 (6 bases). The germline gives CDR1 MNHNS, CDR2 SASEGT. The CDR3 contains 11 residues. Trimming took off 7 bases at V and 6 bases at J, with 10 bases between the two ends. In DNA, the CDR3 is TGTGCCAGCATAGGAGGGAGCGAGCAGTACTTC. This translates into CASIGGSEQYF.

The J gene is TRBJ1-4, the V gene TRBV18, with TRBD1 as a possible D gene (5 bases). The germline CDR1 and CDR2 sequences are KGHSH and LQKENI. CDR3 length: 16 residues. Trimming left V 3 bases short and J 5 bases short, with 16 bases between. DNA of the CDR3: TGTGCCAGCTCACCGCTTACCGGGACTGTGAATGAAAAACTGTTTTTT. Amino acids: CASSPLTGTVNEKLFF.

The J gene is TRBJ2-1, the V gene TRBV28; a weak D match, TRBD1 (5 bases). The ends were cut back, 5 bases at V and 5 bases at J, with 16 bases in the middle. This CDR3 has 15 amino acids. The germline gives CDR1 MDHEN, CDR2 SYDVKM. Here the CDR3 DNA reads TGTGCCAGCAGTCTACAGGATCCCCTTGACAATGAGCAGTTCTTC. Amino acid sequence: CASSLQDPLDNEQFF. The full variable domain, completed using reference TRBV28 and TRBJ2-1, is DVKVTQSSRYLVKRTGEKVFLECVQDMDHENMFWYRQDPGLGLRLIYFSYDVKMKEKGDIPEGYSVSREKKERFSLILESASTNQTSMYLCASSLQDPLDNEQFFGPGTRLTVL.

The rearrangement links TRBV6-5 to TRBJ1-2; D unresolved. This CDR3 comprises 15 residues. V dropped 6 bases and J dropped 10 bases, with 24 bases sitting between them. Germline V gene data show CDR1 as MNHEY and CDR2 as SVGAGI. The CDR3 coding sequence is TGTGCCAGCAGGGGGATGGCGGTGGGTTCCATTACCTACACCTTC. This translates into CASRGMAVGSITYTF.

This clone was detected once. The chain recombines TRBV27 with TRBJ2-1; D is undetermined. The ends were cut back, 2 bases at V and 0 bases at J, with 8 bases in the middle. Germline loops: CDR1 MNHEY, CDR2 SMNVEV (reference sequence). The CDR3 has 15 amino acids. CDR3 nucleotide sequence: TGTGCCAGCAGTTTAAGGTCGAGCTCCTACAATGAGCAGTTCTTC. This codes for CASSLRSSSYNEQFF.

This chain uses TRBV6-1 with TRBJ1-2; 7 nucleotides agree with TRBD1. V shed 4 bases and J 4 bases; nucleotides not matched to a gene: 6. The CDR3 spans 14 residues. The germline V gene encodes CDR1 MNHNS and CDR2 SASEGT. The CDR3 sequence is CASSAVTGTYGYTF. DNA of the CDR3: TGTGCCAGCAGTGCAGTGACAGGGACCTATGGCTACACCTTC.

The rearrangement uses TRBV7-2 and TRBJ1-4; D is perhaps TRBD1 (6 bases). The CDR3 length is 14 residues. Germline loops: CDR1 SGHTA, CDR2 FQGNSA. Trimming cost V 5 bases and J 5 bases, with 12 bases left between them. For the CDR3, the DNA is TGTGCCAGCAGCCAGGGGTCGTCCAATGAAAAACTGTTTTTT. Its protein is CASSQGSSNEKLFF.

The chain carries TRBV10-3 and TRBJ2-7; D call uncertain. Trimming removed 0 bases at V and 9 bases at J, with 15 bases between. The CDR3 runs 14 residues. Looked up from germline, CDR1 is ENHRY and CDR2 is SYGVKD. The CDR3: CAISESGNLPGQYF. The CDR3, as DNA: TGTGCCATCAGTGAGTCGGGAAACTTACCAGGGCAGTACTTC.

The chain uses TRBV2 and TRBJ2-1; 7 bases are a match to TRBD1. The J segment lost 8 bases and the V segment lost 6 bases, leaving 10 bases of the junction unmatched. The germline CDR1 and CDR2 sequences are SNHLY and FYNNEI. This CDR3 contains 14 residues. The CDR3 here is CASSLDRVVDEQFF. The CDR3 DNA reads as TGTGCCAGCAGCCTTGACAGGGTAGTCGATGAGCAGTTCTTC.

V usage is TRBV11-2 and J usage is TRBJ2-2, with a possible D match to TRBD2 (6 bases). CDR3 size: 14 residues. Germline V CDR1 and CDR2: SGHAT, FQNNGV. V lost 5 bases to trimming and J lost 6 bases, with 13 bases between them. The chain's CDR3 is CASSPWRAAGELFF. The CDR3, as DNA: TGTGCCAGCAGCCCGTGGAGGGCCGCCGGGGAGCTGTTTTTT.

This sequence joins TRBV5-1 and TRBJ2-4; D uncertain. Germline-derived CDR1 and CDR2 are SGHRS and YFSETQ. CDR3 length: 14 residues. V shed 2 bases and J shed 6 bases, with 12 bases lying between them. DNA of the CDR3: TGCGCCAGCAGCTTCTTCCCCGGACCAAACATTCAGTACTTC. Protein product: CASSFFPGPNIQYF. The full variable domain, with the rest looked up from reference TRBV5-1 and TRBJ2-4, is KAGVTQTPRYLIKTRGQQVTLSCSPISGHRSVSWYQQTPGQGLQFLFEYFSETQRNKGNFPGRFSGRQFSNSRSEMNVSTLELGDSALYLCASSFFPGPNIQYFGAGTRLSVL.

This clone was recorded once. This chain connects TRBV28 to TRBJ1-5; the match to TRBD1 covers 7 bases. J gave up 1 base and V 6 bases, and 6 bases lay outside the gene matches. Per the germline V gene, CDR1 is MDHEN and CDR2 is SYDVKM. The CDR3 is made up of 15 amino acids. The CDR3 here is CASRRTGVSNQPQHF. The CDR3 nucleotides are TGTGCCAGCAGGCGCACAGGGGTGAGCAATCAGCCCCAGCATTTT.

This CDR3 reads CASSGILGIGEQFF. DNA for the CDR3: TGTGCCAGCAGTGGGATCCTAGGTATCGGTGAGCAGTTCTTC. The chain combines TRBV6-1 with TRBJ2-1; D is undetermined. This CDR3 is built from 14 residues. V lost 4 bases to trimming and J lost 9 bases, with 16 bases between them. Germline CDR1 and CDR2: MNHNS and SASEGT.